The 31 T cell receptor beta chains below all came from one sample that was sequenced in a study of regulatory T cells in long-lasting Graves disease. CDR3-region Arm-PCR and iRepertoire HTBI primers produced the TCR beta libraries. TCRdb fed the multiplex PCR reads into MiXCR, producing one record per CDR3 protein. In the table there are 520,000 or so distinct CDR3 sequences, around 12% of which are singletons. The time point is: newly diagnosed GD, antithyroid drugs for less than 3 months. There was RNA extracted from PBMCs, and the TCR library was made from it. This sample was shared with a second study, whose subject was T cells in Graves' hyperthyroidism and ophthalmopathy.

Sample: peripheral blood mononuclear cells (PBMCs), taken at new diagnosis, from a patient treated with antithyroid drugs. Every receptor here comes from a woman aged 25-40 years with Graves disease.

This clonotype was seen at least ten times. The chain couples TRBV2 to TRBJ2-1; 8 positions agree with TRBD2. The V gene end was trimmed by 5 bases and the J gene end by 0 bases; junction bases not matched to a gene: 6. The germline CDR1 and CDR2 sequences are SNHLY and FYNNEI. CDR3 length equals 16 residues. CDR3 amino acids: CASSPIAGSSYNEQFF. The CDR3 DNA is TGTGCCAGCAGTCCCATAGCGGGGAGCTCCTACAATGAGCAGTTCTTC.

In its sample, this clonotype was seen many times. The DNA for the CDR3 is TGTGCCAGCAGCTTGACTCCCTACTCTGGGGCCAACGTCCTGACTTTC. Translated, it gives CASSLTPYSGANVLTF. V is TRBV7-3 and J is TRBJ2-6; no firm D call. This CDR3 is built from 16 residues. Deletions cut 3 bases from V and 0 bases from J, with 9 bases between. Germline V CDR1 and CDR2: SGHTA, FQGTGA. Filled out from reference TRBV7-3 and TRBJ2-6, the complete variable domain reads GAGVSQTPSNKVTEKGKYVELRCDPISGHTALYWYRQSLGQGPEFLIYFQGTGAADDSGLPNDRFFAVRPEGSVSTLKIQRTERGDSAVYLCASSLTPYSGANVLTFGAGSRLTVL.

In its sample, this clonotype was seen many times. J is TRBJ1-1 and V is TRBV7-9; no definite D call. The V gene's germline CDR1 is SEHNR and CDR2 FQNEAQ (reference sequence). This CDR3 is built from 12 residues. Trimming took off 1 base at V and 7 bases at J, with 7 bases between the two ends. The CDR3 loop is CASSLGVHEAFF. CDR3 sequence (DNA): TGTGCCAGCAGCTTAGGGGTCCATGAAGCTTTCTTT.

This clonotype was recorded at least ten times. The chain employs TRBV2 and TRBJ2-1; 8 bases are a match to TRBD2. Germline CDR1 reads SNHLY; CDR2 reads FYNNEI. The CDR3 loop spans 13 amino acids. CDR3 nucleotide sequence: TGTGCTACCGGGGGGGGTATCTACAATGAGCAGTTCTTC. This translates into CATGGGIYNEQFF.

This clonotype was observed at least ten times. The chain has TRBV7-8 and TRBJ2-1; TRBD2 matches at 8 bases. The CDR3 runs to 21 residues. V was clipped by 1 base and J by 5 bases; unmatched bases: 22. From germline, CDR1 is SGHVS and CDR2 FQNEAQ. DNA for the CDR3: TGTGCCAGCAGCTTAGTGGGGGTGGGGCAGAAGTGGGGACTAGGCCACAATGAGCAGTTCTTC. This encodes CASSLVGVGQKWGLGHNEQFF.

This clonotype was counted ten times or more. CDR3 residues: CASTRGSITDTQYF. In nucleotides, the CDR3 is TGTGCCAGCACCCGGGGGTCTATCACAGATACGCAGTATTTT. V is TRBV7-2 and J is TRBJ2-3, with D maybe TRBD2 (6 bases). Looked up from germline, CDR1 is SGHTA and CDR2 is FQGNSA. The V gene lost 7 bases and the J gene lost 2 bases, with 13 bases spanning the gap. This CDR3 spans 14 amino acids.

This clonotype was seen many times. The chain carries TRBV3-1 and TRBJ1-2, with D perhaps matching TRBD1 (6 bases). Trimming took off 4 bases at V and 4 bases at J, with 16 bases between the two ends. The CDR3 extends over 15 amino acids. Per the germline V gene, CDR1 is LGHDT and CDR2 is YNNKEL (reference sequence). The CDR3 nucleotides read TGTGCCAGCAGCCTGCTCGGGGGGCGGTCCTATGGCTACACCTTC. As protein: CASSLLGGRSYGYTF. The full variable domain, completed using reference TRBV3-1 and TRBJ1-2, is DTAVSQTPKYLVTQMGNDKSIKCEQNLGHDTMYWYKQDSKKFLKIMFSYNNKELIINETVPNRFSPKSPDKAHLNLHINSLELGDSAVYFCASSLLGGRSYGYTFGSGTRLTVV.

This clonotype was counted only a few times. The J gene is TRBJ1-4, the V gene TRBV3-1; maybe TRBD1 (5 bases). Deletions cut 1 base from V and 4 bases from J, with 19 bases between. CDR3 length: 18 residues. Germline V gene sequence: CDR1 LGHDT, CDR2 YNNKEL (reference sequence). The CDR3 DNA reads as TGTGCCAGCAGCCAAGTGAAGGGGAATGTGTGGGATAATGAAAAACTGTTTTTT. This gives the protein CASSQVKGNVWDNEKLFF. Based on the CDR3 plus reference TRBV3-1 and TRBJ1-4, the full variable domain is DTAVSQTPKYLVTQMGNDKSIKCEQNLGHDTMYWYKQDSKKFLKIMFSYNNKELIINETVPNRFSPKSPDKAHLNLHINSLELGDSAVYFCASSQVKGNVWDNEKLFFGSGTQLSVL.

This clonotype was detected a few times. The gene calls are TRBV28 and TRBJ2-2, with 9 bases identical to TRBD1. This CDR3 is built from 14 residues. Trimming cost V 6 bases and J 6 bases; bases outside gene matches: 5. From germline, CDR1 is MDHEN and CDR2 SYDVKM. Here the CDR3 DNA reads TGTGCCAGCAGCGGACAGGGGAGTGCCGGGGAGCTGTTTTTT. This sequence encodes CASSGQGSAGELFF.

This clonotype was recorded a few times. The chain recombines TRBV15 with TRBJ2-3; no reliable D call. Trimming took off 1 base at V and 7 bases at J, with 6 bases between the two ends. This CDR3 has 12 amino acids. Germline CDR1 reads LNHNV; CDR2 reads YYDKDF (reference sequence). The CDR3, as DNA: TGTGCCACCAGCAGAGCCAGGAATACGCAGTATTTT. Its protein product is CATSRARNTQYF.

This clonotype was counted ten times or more. The chain combines TRBV12-3 or TRBV12-4 with TRBJ2-2; 7 bases map to TRBD1. The CDR3 is 15 residues long. The J segment lost 1 base and the V segment lost 5 bases, leaving 4 bases of the junction unmatched. The CDR3: CASSGTAQNTGELFF. CDR3 nucleotide sequence: TGTGCCAGCAGTGGGACAGCTCAGAACACCGGGGAGCTGTTTTTT.

This clonotype was counted many times. The chain couples TRBV28 to TRBJ1-2; TRBD1 agrees at 9 bases. The germline gives CDR1 MDHEN, CDR2 SYDVKM. This CDR3 comprises 14 residues. V lost 5 bases and J lost 5; bases outside the gene matches: 6. CDR3 nucleotide sequence: TGTGCCAGCAGTCCGGGGGGACAGGGTTATGGCTACACCTTC. It encodes CASSPGGQGYGYTF.

This clonotype was seen repeatedly, ten times or more. The genes are TRBV27 and TRBJ2-3, with D unresolved. The germline CDR1 and CDR2 sequences are MNHEY and SMNVEV (reference sequence). CDR3 length: 16 residues. With 2 bases removed from V and 1 base from J, the gap between germline ends came to 13 bases. The CDR3 DNA sequence: TGTGCCAGCAGTTTAACCCCCAGCGCCCGCACAGATACGCAGTATTTT. This codes for CASSLTPSARTDTQYF.

This clonotype was recorded many times. The chain has TRBV30 and TRBJ1-1; D is ambiguous. CDR1 is GTSNPN, CDR2 SVGIG, per germline (reference sequence). Trimming left V 3 bases short and J 5 bases short, with 13 bases between. CDR3 length: 13 residues. The CDR3 nucleotides are TGTGCCTGGAGGACGGTAGGCTGGACTGAAGCTTTCTTT. This gives the protein CAWRTVGWTEAFF.

The V and J genes are TRBV5-6 and TRBJ1-1; 7 bases map to TRBD1. Germline values: CDR1 SGHDT, CDR2 YYEEEE. The length of the CDR3 is 16 residues. V shed 0 bases, J shed 3 bases, and the junction held 8 bases outside the gene matches. Written as DNA, the CDR3 is TGTGCCAGCAGCTTGGATCCCGGGACAGATGACACTGAAGCTTTCTTT. The encoded protein is CASSLDPGTDDTEAFF.

Concerning this clonotype: At one end the junction does not follow the germline gene, possibly because of a read error. The rearrangement uses TRBV7-2 and TRBJ2-4; 8 bases match TRBD1. The germline V gene has CDR1 SGHTA and CDR2 FQGNSA. CDR3 length: 19 amino acids. The CDR3 reads CASSLMGDRPSGAKNIRYF. CDR3 coding DNA: TGTGCCAGCAGCTTAATGGGGGACAGGCCGTCAGGAGCCAAAAACATTCGGTACTTC.

This clonotype was counted many times. V and J are TRBV20-1 and TRBJ2-7; the match to TRBD2 covers 10 bases. The junction had 10 bases not matched to a gene; V was cut back by 8 bases and J by 6 bases. This CDR3 has 13 residues. The germline CDR1 and CDR2 sequences are DFQATT and SNEGSKA (reference sequence). The CDR3 region has the DNA TGCAGTCCCACAGCGGGAGGGCCACTCGAGCAGTACTTC. Encoded protein: CSPTAGGPLEQYF.

This clonotype has only a few counts. The J gene is TRBJ1-2, the V gene TRBV29-1, with D unresolved. CDR1 and CDR2 from the germline V gene are SQVTM and ANQGSEA. This CDR3 contains 8 residues. V was cut by 5 bases and J by 7 bases, with 2 bases left in between. The CDR3 reads CSVPGYTF. CDR3 DNA sequence: TGCAGCGTTCCTGGCTACACCTTC.

The table lists this clonotype with many counts. The chain combines TRBV19 with TRBJ2-2; 8 bases fit TRBD1. V dropped 6 bases and J dropped 3; count of bases not matched to a gene: 6. The germline V gene encodes CDR1 LNHDA and CDR2 SQIVND (reference sequence). The CDR3 covers 15 residues. The CDR3 DNA is TGTGCCAGTAGCGCGGGACAGGATTACACCGGGGAGCTGTTTTTT. Protein: CASSAGQDYTGELFF. Drawing the rest from reference TRBV19 and TRBJ2-2, the complete variable domain is DGGITQSPKYLFRKEGQNVTLSCEQNLNHDAMYWYRQDPGQGLRLIYYSQIVNDFQKGDIAEGYSVSREKKESFPLTVTSAQKNPTAFYLCASSAGQDYTGELFFGEGSRLTVL.

In this sample, this clonotype turned up many times. V usage is TRBV6-1 and J usage is TRBJ1-1; D unclear. The CDR3 sequence is 13 residues long. V was clipped by 8 bases and J by 1 base, with 11 bases between them. CDR1 MNHNS and CDR2 SASEGT come from the germline V gene. The CDR3 region is CASQRRGNTEAFF. The DNA of the CDR3 is TGTGCCAGCCAAAGACGGGGGAACACTGAAGCTTTCTTT.

V usage is TRBV10-1 and J usage is TRBJ2-6; D is ambiguous. V shed 8 bases and J shed 0 bases, with 17 bases lying between them. The CDR3 sequence is 17 residues long. Germline values: CDR1 WNHNN, CDR2 SYGVQD (reference sequence). CDR3 nucleotides: TGCGCCAGCCCGAGGCGTCGAGGCCCCTCTGGGGCCAACGTCCTGACTTTC. This gives the protein CASPRRRGPSGANVLTF.

The chain links TRBV11-3 to TRBJ1-1; 7 bases fit TRBD1. The CDR3 runs to 14 residues. The junction had 9 bases not matched to a gene; V was cut back by 8 bases and J by 3 bases. Germline CDR1 is SGHNT and CDR2 is YENEEA. CDR3 region: CASSYKGGYTEAFF. The CDR3 region has the DNA TGTGCCAGCTCTTATAAAGGGGGCTACACTGAAGCTTTCTTT.

This clonotype was counted only a few times. The rearrangement links TRBV28 to TRBJ2-3; 8 positions agree with TRBD2. V shed 10 bases, J shed 2 bases, and the junction held 8 bases outside the gene matches. The CDR3 covers 14 residues. Germline V CDR1 and CDR2: MDHEN, SYDVKM. The CDR3 here is CAIGGATDTDTQYF. The CDR3 DNA is TGTGCCATCGGGGGGGCTACCGACACAGATACGCAGTATTTT.

This clonotype was seen many times. The rearrangement links TRBV2 to TRBJ1-5, with TRBD1 matching over 8 bases. V lost 3 bases, J lost 4 bases, and 11 bases stayed unmatched. This CDR3 has 17 residues. Germline V gene sequence: CDR1 SNHLY, CDR2 FYNNEI. This CDR3 is CASSDYRDRSLNQPQHF. The CDR3 DNA reads TGTGCCAGCAGTGACTATAGGGACAGGAGCCTGAATCAGCCCCAGCATTTT.

Concerning this clonotype: Given a much more abundant clone one base away, this may be a read error. The chain employs TRBV10-3 and TRBJ2-7; 9 bases line up with TRBD2. Germline V gene lookup returns CDR1 ENHRY and CDR2 SYGVKD. The CDR3 is made up of 17 amino acids. The CDR3 nucleotides are TGTGCCGTCAGTGAGTCGAGGGCTAGCGGGAATCGTTACGAGCAGTACTTC. Translation gives CAVSESRASGNRYEQYF.

This clonotype was counted only a few times. The rearrangement joins TRBV5-1 to TRBJ2-7, with unresolved D. V gave up 0 bases and J gave up 1 base, with 8 bases separating them. The CDR3 runs to 14 residues. Looked up from germline, CDR1 is SGHRS and CDR2 is YFSETQ. The CDR3 DNA sequence: TGCGCCAGCAGCTTGGACAGTCCGTCCTACGAGCAGTACTTC. Its protein product is CASSLDSPSYEQYF.

This clonotype occurred a few times. Here the CDR3 DNA reads TGTGCCTGGAGTGTATCTCACGCCCGCTCCTACAATGAGCAGTTCTTC. It yields the protein CAWSVSHARSYNEQFF. The chain uses TRBV30 and TRBJ2-1, with D hard to call. Germline loops: CDR1 GTSNPN, CDR2 SVGIG (reference sequence). The CDR3 consists of 16 residues. Trimming removed 0 bases from V and 0 bases from J, with 12 bases in between.

This clonotype has more than one count but fewer than ten. This chain links TRBV7-9 with TRBJ1-1; D unclear. Germline V gene data show CDR1 as SEHNR and CDR2 as FQNEAQ (reference sequence). V lost 1 base and J lost 3, with 12 bases in between. There are 15 residues in the CDR3. In DNA, the CDR3 is TGTGCCAGCAGCTTAGAAGGCCGCCTCGACACTGAAGCTTTCTTT. Translating it yields CASSLEGRLDTEAFF.

This clonotype has a count of ten or more. The rearrangement joins TRBV30 to TRBJ2-5, with 11 nucleotides matching TRBD2. In germline, CDR1 is GTSNPN, CDR2 SVGIG (reference sequence). With 2 bases clipped from V and 5 bases from J, the junction kept 7 bases outside the gene matches. This CDR3 spans 15 amino acids. The CDR3 sequence is CAWSFSGRAMETQYF. CDR3 sequence (DNA): TGTGCCTGGAGTTTTAGCGGGAGGGCCATGGAGACCCAGTACTTC.

This clonotype was recorded many times. The rearrangement joins TRBV2 to TRBJ1-4, with a weak D call TRBD1 (5 bases). CDR1 and CDR2 from the germline V gene are SNHLY and FYNNEI. Trimming stripped 7 bases from V and 15 bases from J, with 24 bases between. The CDR3 runs 14 residues. This CDR3 reads CASTQRGHGDIMFF. The CDR3 region has the DNA TGTGCCAGCACCCAGAGAGGACACGGGGATATAATGTTTTTT.

This clonotype was counted at least ten times. The CDR3 sequence: CASSSWEARSGANVLTF. The CDR3 region has the DNA TGTGCCAGCAGTTCATGGGAGGCGCGCTCTGGGGCCAACGTCCTGACTTTC. The chain recombines TRBV12-3 or TRBV12-4 with TRBJ2-6; perhaps TRBD2 as D (6 bases). Trimming stripped 4 bases from V and 0 bases from J, with 13 bases between. This CDR3 comprises 17 residues.